This T cell receptor beta chain was identified in a study of T cell responses to AZD1222 COVID-19 vaccine. Across the whole study: Second-dose schedules of about 4 or about 12 weeks were combined.

Generated by immunoSEQ multiplex PCR, the TCRdb table keeps only in-frame clones and is missing some. This sample has 100,000 to 150,000 clones; about 85% occur once, and the top ten carry roughly 1.5%. Germline assignment: CDR1 SQVTM and CDR2 ANQGSEA. The CDR3 is 13 amino acids. The V gene end was trimmed by 7 bases and the J gene end by 10 bases; junction bases not matched to a gene: 14. This sequence originates from an adult in good health. The chain uses TRBV29-1 and TRBJ1-1; TRBD1 matches 8 bases. The specimen comprised peripheral blood, sampled on day 0 of AZD1222 vaccination. The CDR3 nucleotides are TGCAGCGCCCGCACAGGGGGAAATTACGGAGCTTTCTTT. Its translation: CSARTGGNYGAFF.